This TCR beta chain was recovered during a study of vaccination and CD4 T cells after COVID-19. Study overall: Sampling that followed vaccination took place a median approximately 70 days after dose two, within a range of 14 to 241.

The V gene's germline CDR1 is SNHLY and CDR2 FYNNEI. This CDR3 has 14 amino acids. V dropped 4 bases and J dropped 4 bases, with 10 bases sitting between them. The table lists this clonotype with a few counts. The antigen is undetermined. Cultured CD4+ T cells had their DNA profiled by the Oncomine TCR Beta short-read assay. One entry per CDR3 protein, called by TCRdb with MiXCR from the PCR reads. Counted here are around 13,000 distinct CDR3 sequences, under 60% occurring once; the ten biggest clones make up 16%. Treatment noted: roughly 11-day PBMC culture with coronavirus spike peptide pools or control peptides (ViraFEST assay). Researchers grew the cells for under 11 days and then pulled out CD4+ T cells by negative selection.

This sequence originates from a human donor who had recovered from COVID-19. Material: CD4+ T cells from blood, cultured in vitro. The V and J genes are TRBV2 and TRBJ2-2; D possibly corresponds to TRBD1 (6 bases). The CDR3 sequence is CASSVGAPTGELFF. The CDR3 DNA reads TGTGCCAGCAGTGTGGGGGCCCCCACCGGGGAGCTGTTTTTT.